This T cell receptor (beta chain) appears in the sequencing data of a study of beta chain features in type 1 diabetes. Study findings and constraints: Across all four CD4+ subsets, people with type 1 diabetes showed modestly shorter TCRB CDR3s.

As every portion of the isolated RNA was reverse transcribed, the sequencing read expressed TCRB transcripts. Sequenced by immunoSEQ multiplex PCR; TCRdb stores in-frame clones only, minus some. The table includes approximately 170,000 clones, 7.5% to 8.5% detected once. This CDR3 is built from 16 residues. J was trimmed by 0 bases and V by 2 bases; bases with no gene match: 2. CDR1 and CDR2 from the germline V gene are PRHDT and FYEKMQ (reference sequence). This clone was picked up a small number of times. Antigen unknown. This receptor was obtained from a man in his late teens or twenties with type 1 diabetes. This sequence joins TRBV13 and TRBJ2-1; TRBD2 agrees at 9 bases. Sequencing was performed on central memory CD4+ T cells from blood. For the CDR3, the DNA is TGTGCCAGCAGCTTAATAGCGGGAGTCTCCTACAATGAGCAGTTCTTC. It yields the protein CASSLIAGVSYNEQFF.